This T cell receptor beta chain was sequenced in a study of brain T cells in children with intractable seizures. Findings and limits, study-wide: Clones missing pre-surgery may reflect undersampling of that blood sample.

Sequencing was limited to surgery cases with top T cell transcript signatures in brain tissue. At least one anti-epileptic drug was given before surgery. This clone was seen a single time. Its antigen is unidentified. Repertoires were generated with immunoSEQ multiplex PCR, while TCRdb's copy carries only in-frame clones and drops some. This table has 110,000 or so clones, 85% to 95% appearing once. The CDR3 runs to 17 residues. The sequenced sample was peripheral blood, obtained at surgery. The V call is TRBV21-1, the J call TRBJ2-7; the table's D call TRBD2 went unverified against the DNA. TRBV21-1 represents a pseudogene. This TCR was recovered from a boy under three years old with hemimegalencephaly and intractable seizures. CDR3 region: CASSKAGDGSGSYEQYF. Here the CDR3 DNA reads TGTGCCAGCAGCAAAGCGGGGGATGGTAGCGGCTCCTACGAGCAGTACTTC.